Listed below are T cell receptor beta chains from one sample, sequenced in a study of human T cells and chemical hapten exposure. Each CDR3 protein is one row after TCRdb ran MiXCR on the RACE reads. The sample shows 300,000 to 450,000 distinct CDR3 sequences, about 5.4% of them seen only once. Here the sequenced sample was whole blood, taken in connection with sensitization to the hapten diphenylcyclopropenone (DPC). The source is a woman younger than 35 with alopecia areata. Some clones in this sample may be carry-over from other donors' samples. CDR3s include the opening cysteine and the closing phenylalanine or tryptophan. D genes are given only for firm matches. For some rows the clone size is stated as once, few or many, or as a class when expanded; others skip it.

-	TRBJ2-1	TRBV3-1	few	CASSQDPGNYNEQFF	TGTGCCAGCAGCCAAGATCCGGGTAACTACAATGAGCAGTTCTTC
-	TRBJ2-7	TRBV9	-	CASSAVDGSYEQYF	TGTGCCAGCAGCGCGGTAGACGGAAGCTACGAGCAGTACTTC
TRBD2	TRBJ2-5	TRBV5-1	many	CASTTGLGQETQYF	TGCGCCAGCACCACCGGACTAGGTCAAGAGACCCAGTACTTC
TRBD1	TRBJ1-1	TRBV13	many	CASSPTGRVEAFF	TGTGCCAGCAGCCCGACAGGGAGGGTTGAAGCTTTCTTT
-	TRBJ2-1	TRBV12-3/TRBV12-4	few	CASSIGGTTRYNEQFF	TGTGCCAGCAGTATAGGAGGAACTACAAGATACAATGAGCAGTTCTTC
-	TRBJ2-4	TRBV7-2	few	CASSPAGSAKNIQYF	TGTGCCAGCAGCCCCGCCGGGAGTGCCAAAAACATTCAGTACTTC
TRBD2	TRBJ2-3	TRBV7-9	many	CASSRLIAGGPDTQYF	TGTGCCAGCAGCCGCCTCATAGCGGGGGGGCCGGATACGCAGTATTTT
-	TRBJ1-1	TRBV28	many	CASSPEGREAFF	TGTGCCAGCAGTCCCGAGGGGAGGGAAGCTTTCTTT
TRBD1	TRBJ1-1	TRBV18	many	CASSPNPTGENTEAFF	TGTGCCAGCTCACCCAACCCGACAGGGGAGAACACTGAAGCTTTCTTT
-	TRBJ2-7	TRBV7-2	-	CASSLDYRAYEQYF	TGTGCCAGCAGCTTAGACTACCGGGCCTACGAGCAGTACTTC
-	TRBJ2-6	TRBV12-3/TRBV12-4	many	CASTLSGANVLTF	TGTGCCAGCACTCTCTCTGGGGCCAACGTCCTGACTTTC
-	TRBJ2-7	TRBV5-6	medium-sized	CASTLQGSYEQYF	TGTGCCAGCACCCTACAGGGCTCCTACGAGCAGTACTTC
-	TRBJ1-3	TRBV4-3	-	CASSPSERGAGNTIYF	TGCGCCAGCAGCCCCTCAGAGAGAGGTGCGGGAAACACCATATATTTT
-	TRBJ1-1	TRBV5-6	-	CASSSRSAFNTEAFF	TGTGCCAGCAGCTCACGGTCGGCGTTTAACACTGAAGCTTTCTTT
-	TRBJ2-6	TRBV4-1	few	CASSQGWSVSGANVLTF	TGCGCCAGCAGCCAAGGTTGGTCAGTCTCTGGGGCCAACGTCCTGACTTTC
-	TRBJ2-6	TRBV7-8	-	CASSPRMAQAKGANVLTF	TGTGCCAGCAGCCCGCGAATGGCACAGGCTAAGGGGGCCAACGTCCTGACTTTC
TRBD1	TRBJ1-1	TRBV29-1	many	CSVESDRGRDAEAFF	TGCAGCGTTGAATCCGACAGGGGAAGGGACGCTGAAGCTTTCTTT
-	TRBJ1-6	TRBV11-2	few	CASSPGPQSSYNSPLHF	TGTGCCAGCAGCCCTGGACCGCAGAGCTCCTATAATTCACCCCTCCACTTT
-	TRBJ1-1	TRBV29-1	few	CSFLNPKVSEAFF	TGCAGCTTCCTGAACCCGAAGGTTTCTGAAGCTTTCTTT
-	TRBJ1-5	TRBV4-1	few	CASSQEAGDQPQHF	TGCGCCAGCAGCCAAGAAGCAGGGGATCAGCCCCAGCATTTT
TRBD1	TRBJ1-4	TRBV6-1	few	CASSVQGANEKLFF	TGTGCCAGCAGTGTTCAGGGGGCGAATGAAAAACTGTTTTTT
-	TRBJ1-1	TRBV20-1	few	CSASDPRNTEAFF	TGCAGTGCCAGCGATCCCCGGAACACTGAAGCTTTCTTT
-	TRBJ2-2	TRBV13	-	CASTNTGELFF	TGTGCCAGCACGAACACCGGGGAGCTGTTTTTT
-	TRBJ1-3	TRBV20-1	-	CSASGNTIYF	TGCAGTGCTAGCGGAAACACCATATATTTT
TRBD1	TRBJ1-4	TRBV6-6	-	CASSHATGIGEKLFF	TGTGCCAGCAGTCATGCGACAGGGATTGGTGAAAAACTGTTTTTT
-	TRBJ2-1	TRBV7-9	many	CASSLGGTNNEQFF	TGTGCCAGCAGCTTAGGGGGCACCAACAATGAGCAGTTCTTC
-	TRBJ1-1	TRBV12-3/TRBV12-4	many	CASSYGGGVLEAFF	TGTGCCAGCAGTTACGGCGGGGGGGTCCTAGAAGCTTTCTTT
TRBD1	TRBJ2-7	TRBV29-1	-	CSAGLGQGAYEQYF	TGCAGCGCTGGGCTGGGACAGGGGGCTTACGAGCAGTACTTC
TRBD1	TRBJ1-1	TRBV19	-	CASTSVDREKVFF	TGTGCCAGTACCTCCGTGGACAGGGAAAAAGTTTTCTTT
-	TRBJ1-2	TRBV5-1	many	CASSLGGESRYGYTF	TGCGCCAGCAGCTTGGGGGGAGAGTCACGCTATGGCTACACCTTC
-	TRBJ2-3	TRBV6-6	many	CASRQLGGPGADTQYF	TGTGCCAGCAGGCAACTCGGAGGGCCGGGGGCAGATACGCAGTATTTT
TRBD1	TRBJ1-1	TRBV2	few	CASTQGFGTEAFF	TGTGCCAGCACACAGGGGTTTGGCACTGAAGCTTTCTTT
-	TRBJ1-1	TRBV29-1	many	CSVLSENTEAFF	TGCAGCGTTCTTTCCGAGAACACTGAAGCTTTCTTT
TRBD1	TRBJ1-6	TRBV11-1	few	CASSLTGGGPGGSPLHF	TGTGCCAGCAGCTTAACCGGAGGGGGCCCAGGGGGCTCACCCCTCCACTTT
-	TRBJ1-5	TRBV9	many	CASSVEAGPQHF	TGTGCCAGCAGCGTAGAGGCAGGGCCGCAGCATTTT